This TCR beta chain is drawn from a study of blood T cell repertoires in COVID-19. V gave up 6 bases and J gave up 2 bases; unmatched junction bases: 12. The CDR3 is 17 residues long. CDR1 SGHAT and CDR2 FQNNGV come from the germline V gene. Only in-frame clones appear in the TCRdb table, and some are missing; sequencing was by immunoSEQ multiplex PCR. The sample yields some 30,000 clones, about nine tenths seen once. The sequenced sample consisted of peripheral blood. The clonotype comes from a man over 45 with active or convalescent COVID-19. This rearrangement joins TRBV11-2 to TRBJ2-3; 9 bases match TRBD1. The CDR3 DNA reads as TGTGCCAGCAGTGCACTCCCGGACAGGGGTGTCACAGATACGCAGTATTTT. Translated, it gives CASSALPDRGVTDTQYF.